The rows below give T cell receptor beta chains drawn from one sample of a study of T-cell reconstitution after alpha-beta-depleted transplantation in children. TCRdb recomputed calls from the PCR reads with MiXCR, one row per CDR3 protein. The sample yields roughly 400,000 distinct CDR3 sequences, 43% seen once. Sample: PBMCs, taken before TCRalphabeta/CD19-depleted stem cell transplant. These receptors originate from a girl aged 2-15 years with aplastic anemia, due to receive a stem cell transplant. Both conserved end residues are part of each CDR3. Fields, in order: clone size, J gene, D gene, V gene, CDR3 DNA, CDR3 protein. D genes are given only for firm matches. The size of a clone is reported for some rows only, either as once, few or many, or as a class for expanded clones.

abundance: .
j_gene: TRBJ2-1
d_gene: .
v_gene: TRBV7-2
CDR3nt: TGTGCCAGCAGCTTAACGACGGGCCTCTACAATGAGCAGTTCTTC
CDR3aa: CASSLTTGLYNEQFF

abundance: .
j_gene: TRBJ2-2
d_gene: TRBD2
v_gene: TRBV5-1
CDR3nt: TGCGCCAGCAGCTTACTACCGGGAGGCACCGGGGAGCTGTTTTTT
CDR3aa: CASSLLPGGTGELFF

abundance: few
j_gene: TRBJ2-1
d_gene: .
v_gene: TRBV3-1
CDR3nt: TGTGCCAGCAGCCAAGACCCTAGCCCCTCCAATGAGCAGTTCTTC
CDR3aa: CASSQDPSPSNEQFF

abundance: few
j_gene: TRBJ2-5
d_gene: .
v_gene: TRBV20-1
CDR3nt: TGCAGTGCTAGTTCTAACCAAGAGACCCAGTACTTC
CDR3aa: CSASSNQETQYF

abundance: .
j_gene: TRBJ2-7
d_gene: .
v_gene: TRBV5-1
CDR3nt: TGCGCCAGCAGCTTATTGGACCCAGGACGCGAGCAGTACTTC
CDR3aa: CASSLLDPGREQYF

abundance: .
j_gene: TRBJ2-5
d_gene: .
v_gene: TRBV4-2
CDR3nt: TGTGCCAGCAGCCAACAAATCGCGGCTAGCGACCAAGAGACCCAGTACTTC
CDR3aa: CASSQQIAASDQETQYF

abundance: few
j_gene: TRBJ1-5
d_gene: TRBD1
v_gene: TRBV27
CDR3nt: TGTGCCAGCAGTCCGAGGACAGGGAGCAATCAGCCCCAGCATTTT
CDR3aa: CASSPRTGSNQPQHF

abundance: .
j_gene: TRBJ2-7
d_gene: .
v_gene: TRBV20-1
CDR3nt: TGCAGTGCTCAAAGTCCCAGGGTGACCTACGAGCAGTACTTC
CDR3aa: CSAQSPRVTYEQYF

abundance: many
j_gene: TRBJ2-7
d_gene: .
v_gene: TRBV6-1
CDR3nt: TGTGCCAGCAGTCCCACAGGGGAGGCCGAGCAGTACTTC
CDR3aa: CASSPTGEAEQYF

abundance: .
j_gene: TRBJ2-5
d_gene: .
v_gene: TRBV5-1
CDR3nt: TGCGCCAGCAGCCAGGGACTCTCCCAAGAGACCCAGTACTTC
CDR3aa: CASSQGLSQETQYF

abundance: .
j_gene: TRBJ2-1
d_gene: TRBD2
v_gene: TRBV9
CDR3nt: TGTGCCAGCAGCCCCAGGACTAGCGGAGGGGGTGAGCAGTTCTTC
CDR3aa: CASSPRTSGGGEQFF

abundance: .
j_gene: TRBJ2-2
d_gene: .
v_gene: TRBV29-1
CDR3nt: TGCAGCGCGGAGGACGGAGTCACCGGGGAGCTGTTTTTT
CDR3aa: CSAEDGVTGELFF

abundance: once
j_gene: TRBJ1-5
d_gene: TRBD1
v_gene: TRBV4-2
CDR3nt: TGTGCCAGCAGCATTACCGGGACAGGGGGCTCGTATAGCAATCAGCCCCAGCATTTT
CDR3aa: CASSITGTGGSYSNQPQHF

abundance: .
j_gene: TRBJ2-3
d_gene: .
v_gene: TRBV29-1
CDR3nt: TGCAGCGTCGGCTGGCGGTTGCAGGACACAGATACGCAGTATTTT
CDR3aa: CSVGWRLQDTDTQYF

abundance: .
j_gene: TRBJ2-3
d_gene: .
v_gene: TRBV4-2
CDR3nt: TGTGCCAGCAGCCAAGATTTCCTAGCTATGACAGATACGCAGTATTTT
CDR3aa: CASSQDFLAMTDTQYF

abundance: .
j_gene: TRBJ2-3
d_gene: .
v_gene: TRBV11-2
CDR3nt: TGTGCCAGCAGCTTACTATTGAGGTCATTGAGAGAGACCCAGTATAGGTCGCAGTATTTT
CDR3aa: CASSLLLRSLRETQYRSQYF

abundance: many
j_gene: TRBJ1-6
d_gene: .
v_gene: TRBV27
CDR3nt: TGTGCCAGCAGTTTAGGACGGATTTATAATTCACCCCTCCACTTT
CDR3aa: CASSLGRIYNSPLHF

abundance: .
j_gene: TRBJ1-5
d_gene: TRBD1
v_gene: TRBV6-1
CDR3nt: TGTGCCAGCAGCTCCGGACAGGGTACCCGGCCCCAGCATTTT
CDR3aa: CASSSGQGTRPQHF

abundance: .
j_gene: TRBJ1-4
d_gene: .
v_gene: TRBV20-1
CDR3nt: TGCAGTGCTAGGCCGCCTGCAACTAATGAAAAACTGTTTTTT
CDR3aa: CSARPPATNEKLFF

abundance: few
j_gene: TRBJ2-1
d_gene: .
v_gene: TRBV28
CDR3nt: TGTGCCAGCAGCCAAGGGGGGGCCCACAATGAGCAGTTCTTC
CDR3aa: CASSQGGAHNEQFF

abundance: .
j_gene: TRBJ2-5
d_gene: .
v_gene: TRBV20-1
CDR3nt: TGCAGTGCTAGACAGGGGGAGACCCAGTACTTC
CDR3aa: CSARQGETQYF

abundance: few
j_gene: TRBJ2-7
d_gene: .
v_gene: TRBV6-2/TRBV6-3
CDR3nt: TGTGCCAGCAGACGCGACTTCTCCTACGAGCAGTACTTC
CDR3aa: CASRRDFSYEQYF

abundance: .
j_gene: TRBJ1-1
d_gene: .
v_gene: TRBV29-1
CDR3nt: TGCAGCGATGAAGATACCGCGAACACTGAAGCTTTCTTT
CDR3aa: CSDEDTANTEAFF

abundance: .
j_gene: TRBJ2-7
d_gene: TRBD2
v_gene: TRBV28
CDR3nt: TGTGCCAGCAGTTTGACTAGCGGGAGTGTCCACGAGCAGTACTTC
CDR3aa: CASSLTSGSVHEQYF

abundance: many
j_gene: TRBJ2-7
d_gene: TRBD2
v_gene: TRBV20-1
CDR3nt: TGCAGTGCTAGACTAGCGGGAGTCTACAACGAGCAGTACTTC
CDR3aa: CSARLAGVYNEQYF

abundance: .
j_gene: TRBJ2-2
d_gene: .
v_gene: TRBV5-1
CDR3nt: TGCGCCAGCAGCTTGGTAGGGGAAGTCACCGGGGAGCTGTTTTTT
CDR3aa: CASSLVGEVTGELFF

abundance: many
j_gene: TRBJ2-1
d_gene: .
v_gene: TRBV4-1
CDR3nt: TGCGCCAGCAGCCTCCCTCAGGTCCTTTCCTACAATGAGCAGTTCTTC
CDR3aa: CASSLPQVLSYNEQFF

abundance: .
j_gene: TRBJ2-3
d_gene: .
v_gene: TRBV27
CDR3nt: TGTGCCAGCAGTTTGAGAGGGATTGGCACAGATACGCAGTATTTT
CDR3aa: CASSLRGIGTDTQYF

abundance: .
j_gene: TRBJ1-5
d_gene: .
v_gene: TRBV20-1
CDR3nt: TGCAGTGCTAGAGATAAATTGGCAGGGGCTGGTTCTAGTCAGCCCCAGCATTTT
CDR3aa: CSARDKLAGAGSSQPQHF

abundance: few
j_gene: TRBJ1-2
d_gene: .
v_gene: TRBV7-9
CDR3nt: TGTGCCAGCAGCTTAGCGTCCCGTGGCTACACCTTC
CDR3aa: CASSLASRGYTF

abundance: .
j_gene: TRBJ2-5
d_gene: .
v_gene: TRBV6-1
CDR3nt: TGTGCCAGCAGCAAACAACTAGCGGAGGGGGCGCTAGAGACCCAGTACTTC
CDR3aa: CASSKQLAEGALETQYF

abundance: few
j_gene: TRBJ2-3
d_gene: .
v_gene: TRBV15
CDR3nt: TGTGCCACCAGCAGGCCGATAAAGAGGGACGCTAGCACAGATACGCAGTATTTT
CDR3aa: CATSRPIKRDASTDTQYF

abundance: .
j_gene: TRBJ1-3
d_gene: .
v_gene: TRBV12-3/TRBV12-4
CDR3nt: TGTGCCAGCAGCCCAGGGGATGCTCTTTCTGGAAACACCATATATTTT
CDR3aa: CASSPGDALSGNTIYF

abundance: .
j_gene: TRBJ2-1
d_gene: .
v_gene: TRBV4-1
CDR3nt: TGCGCCAGCAGCCAAGACCAGCGCTACAATGAGCAGTTCTTC
CDR3aa: CASSQDQRYNEQFF

abundance: many
j_gene: TRBJ2-3
d_gene: TRBD2
v_gene: TRBV20-1
CDR3nt: TGCAGTGCTGTCCGCGTAGCGGGACTTAGCACAGATACGCAGTATTTT
CDR3aa: CSAVRVAGLSTDTQYF

abundance: few
j_gene: TRBJ2-7
d_gene: TRBD2
v_gene: TRBV20-1
CDR3nt: TGCAGTGCTAGCCCTAGCGGTCCTCTTCCCGAGCAGTACTTC
CDR3aa: CSASPSGPLPEQYF

abundance: .
j_gene: TRBJ2-3
d_gene: TRBD1
v_gene: TRBV3-1
CDR3nt: TGTGCCAGCAGCCAACAGACAGGGGCGGGAGATACGCAGTATTTT
CDR3aa: CASSQQTGAGDTQYF

abundance: .
j_gene: TRBJ2-7
d_gene: TRBD1
v_gene: TRBV30
CDR3nt: TGTGCCTGGAGTGGACAGGGCGTCCCCTACGAGCAGTACTTC
CDR3aa: CAWSGQGVPYEQYF

abundance: .
j_gene: TRBJ2-7
d_gene: TRBD1
v_gene: TRBV20-1
CDR3nt: TGCAGTGAAGGTCGGGACAGGGGACGCGAGCAGTACTTC
CDR3aa: CSEGRDRGREQYF

abundance: once
j_gene: TRBJ2-7
d_gene: .
v_gene: TRBV11-1
CDR3nt: TGTGCCAGCAGCGCCCCCCACGAGCAGTACTTC
CDR3aa: CASSAPHEQYF

abundance: .
j_gene: TRBJ2-5
d_gene: TRBD1
v_gene: TRBV27
CDR3nt: TGTGCCAGCAGAGGACAGGGGGACGAGACCCAGTACTTC
CDR3aa: CASRGQGDETQYF

abundance: few
j_gene: TRBJ2-7
d_gene: TRBD2
v_gene: TRBV5-1
CDR3nt: TGCGCCAGCAGCTTGGCCCCGACGGGAGGAAGCTACGAGCAGTACTTC
CDR3aa: CASSLAPTGGSYEQYF

abundance: many
j_gene: TRBJ2-6
d_gene: .
v_gene: TRBV12-3/TRBV12-4
CDR3nt: TGTGCCAGCAGTTTAGGGGGGACTGGGGCCAACGTCCTGACTTTC
CDR3aa: CASSLGGTGANVLTF

abundance: .
j_gene: TRBJ2-3
d_gene: .
v_gene: TRBV14
CDR3nt: TGTGCCAGCAGCCAAGATGGAGCGACCACAGATACGCAGTATTTT
CDR3aa: CASSQDGATTDTQYF

abundance: .
j_gene: TRBJ2-3
d_gene: TRBD2
v_gene: TRBV30
CDR3nt: TGTGCCTGGAGTCCCAGACTAGCGGGAGATACGCAGTATTTT
CDR3aa: CAWSPRLAGDTQYF

abundance: few
j_gene: TRBJ1-1
d_gene: .
v_gene: TRBV12-3/TRBV12-4
CDR3nt: TGTGCCAGCAGCGGCCAGGGCAGGGTCAATAAGGCTGAAGCTTTCTTT
CDR3aa: CASSGQGRVNKAEAFF

abundance: .
j_gene: TRBJ2-1
d_gene: .
v_gene: TRBV6-6
CDR3nt: TGTGCCAGCGGCCCCTTTGGCAATGAGCAGTTCTTC
CDR3aa: CASGPFGNEQFF

abundance: many
j_gene: TRBJ1-1
d_gene: .
v_gene: TRBV20-1
CDR3nt: TGCAGTCCTCGGACCGTCGATGAAGCTTTCTTT
CDR3aa: CSPRTVDEAFF

abundance: .
j_gene: TRBJ2-1
d_gene: TRBD2
v_gene: TRBV10-3
CDR3nt: TGTGCCATCAGTGAGTCAGCGGGAGTTTACAATGAGCAGTTCTTC
CDR3aa: CAISESAGVYNEQFF

abundance: .
j_gene: TRBJ2-7
d_gene: TRBD1
v_gene: TRBV20-1
CDR3nt: TGCAGTGCTAGAGGCCCCGGACAGGGCCAACCGAGTTTC
CDR3aa: CSARGPGQGQPSF

abundance: many
j_gene: TRBJ1-1
d_gene: .
v_gene: TRBV20-1
CDR3nt: TGCAGTGCTAGTAGATCCACTGAAGCTTTCTTT
CDR3aa: CSASRSTEAFF

abundance: medium-sized
j_gene: TRBJ1-1
d_gene: TRBD1
v_gene: TRBV12-3/TRBV12-4
CDR3nt: TGTGCCAGCAGTTTTCGACAGGGGGCTGAAGCTTTCTTT
CDR3aa: CASSFRQGAEAFF

abundance: many
j_gene: TRBJ2-7
d_gene: TRBD1
v_gene: TRBV7-2
CDR3nt: TGTGCCAGCAGCCGGACAGGGGGCTACGAGCAGTACTTC
CDR3aa: CASSRTGGYEQYF

abundance: many
j_gene: TRBJ1-2
d_gene: .
v_gene: TRBV14
CDR3nt: TGTGCCAGCAGCCTAAGTTCGGGGAACCCCAACTATGGCTACACCTTC
CDR3aa: CASSLSSGNPNYGYTF

abundance: once
j_gene: TRBJ2-3
d_gene: .
v_gene: TRBV7-2
CDR3nt: TGTGCCAGCGGCGGAGGGGCGGGGAGCACAGATACGCAGTATTTT
CDR3aa: CASGGGAGSTDTQYF

abundance: many
j_gene: TRBJ1-2
d_gene: .
v_gene: TRBV10-2
CDR3nt: TGCGCCAGCAGTGAGCCAGAGGCGTATGGCTACACCTTC
CDR3aa: CASSEPEAYGYTF

abundance: many
j_gene: TRBJ2-1
d_gene: TRBD1
v_gene: TRBV12-3/TRBV12-4
CDR3nt: TGTGCCAGCAGTTTAGCGGACAGGGACAACAATGAGCAGTTCTTC
CDR3aa: CASSLADRDNNEQFF

abundance: few
j_gene: TRBJ2-6
d_gene: .
v_gene: TRBV14
CDR3nt: TGTGCCAGCAGCCAAGATCTCCGGGCTTCTGGGGCCAACGTCCTGACTTTC
CDR3aa: CASSQDLRASGANVLTF